This TCR beta chain was documented in a study of regulatory T cells in long-lasting Graves disease. The wider study: Graves' patients (newly diagnosed) had been on antithyroid drugs under 3 months.

This sample's time point: newly diagnosed GD, antithyroid drugs for less than 3 months. From RNA extracted from PBMCs, the TCR library was made. Graves' disease diagnosis was established per American Thyroid Association guidelines. Study-wide points: Researchers reported studying only peripheral blood, not thyroid tissue.

The CDR3 loop spans 15 amino acids. V lost 3 bases, J lost 0 bases, and 10 bases lay in between. Germline V lookup: CDR1 SGHTA, CDR2 FQGNSA. The table lists this clonotype with many counts. Antigen: not known. Building of the TCR beta libraries involved iRepertoire HTBI primers and Arm-PCR of CDR3 regions. TCRdb re-derived calls from the multiplex PCR reads in MiXCR, one entry per CDR3 protein. The repertoire includes some 250,000 distinct CDR3 sequences, around 21% of them detected once, and around 13% sits in the top ten. The TCR was taken from a female donor with Graves disease. Sequenced here: peripheral blood mononuclear cells (PBMCs), sampled at new diagnosis, from a patient treated with antithyroid drugs. The chain uses TRBV7-2 and TRBJ2-3, with no clear D. The CDR3, as DNA: TGTGCCAGCAGCTTGGCCGTAACTAGCACAGATACGCAGTATTTT. The encoded protein is CASSLAVTSTDTQYF.